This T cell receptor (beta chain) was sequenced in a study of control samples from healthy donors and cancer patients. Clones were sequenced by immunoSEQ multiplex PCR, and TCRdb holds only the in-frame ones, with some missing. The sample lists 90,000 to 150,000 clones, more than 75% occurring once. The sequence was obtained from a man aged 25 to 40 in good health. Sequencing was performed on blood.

CDR3: CASSIGLSQETQYF. The CDR3 nucleotides are TGTGCCAGTAGTATTGGACTAAGCCAAGAGACCCAGTACTTC. This sequence joins TRBV19 and TRBJ2-5, with D possibly matching TRBD2 (6 bases). Germline V gene sequence: CDR1 LNHDA, CDR2 SQIVND (reference sequence). Trimming stripped 3 bases from V and 1 base from J, with 9 bases between. The CDR3 spans 14 residues.